Listed here are 14 T cell receptor beta chains from one sample, sequenced in a study of graft-versus-host responses after intestinal transplantation. Clones were read by immunoSEQ multiplex PCR, and TCRdb kept only the in-frame ones, dropping some. The sample gives nearly 100,000 clones, approximately 90% of which show up once; more than 15% is in the top ten. Sequenced material: PBMCs, taken around 450 days after intestinal transplant. The receptors derive from a human patient who received an intestinal transplant, so some T cells may come from the graft donor.

The chain recombines TRBV11-2 with TRBJ1-5; D gene ambiguous. The V end lost 5 bases, the J end lost 0 bases, and 11 bases lay between the germline ends. This CDR3 comprises 15 residues. Germline lookup yields CDR1 SGHAT and CDR2 FQNNGV. DNA of the CDR3: TGTGCCAGCAGCCCACAGACTGATAGCAATCAGCCCCAGCATTTT. It yields the protein CASSPQTDSNQPQHF. The entire variable domain, with the rest obtained from reference TRBV11-2 and TRBJ1-5, is as follows: EAGVAQSPRYKIIEKRQSVAFWCNPISGHATLYWYQQILGQGPKLLIQFQNNGVVDDSQLPKDRFSAERLKGVDSTLKIQPAKLEDSAVYLCASSPQTDSNQPQHFGDGTRLSIL.

The rearrangement joins TRBV9 to TRBJ1-1; TRBD1 matches 9 bases. Germline V gene lookup returns CDR1 SGDLS and CDR2 YYNGEE. CDR3 length: 14 residues. V lost 2 bases and J lost 12; bases outside the gene matches: 11. CDR3 bases: TGTGCCAGCAGCGTGGAACCGGGACAGGGCCCCACTTTCTTT. It yields the protein CASSVEPGQGPTFF. Complete variable domain (other parts from reference TRBV9 and TRBJ1-1): DSGVTQTPKHLITATGQRVTLRCSPRSGDLSVYWYQQSLDQGLQFLIQYYNGEERAKGNILERFSAQQFPDLHSELNLSSLELGDSALYFCASSVEPGQGPTFFGQGTRLTVV.

This rearrangement joins TRBV2 to TRBJ1-6; TRBD1 might be the D (5 bases). Germline V gene data show CDR1 as SNHLY and CDR2 as FYNNEI. The CDR3 consists of 15 residues. Trimming left V 8 bases short and J 3 bases short, with 14 bases between. CDR3 sequence reads: CASVVRDSYNSPLHF. The CDR3 DNA sequence: TGTGCCAGCGTAGTCAGGGATAGCTATAATTCACCCCTCCACTTT. Filled out from reference TRBV2 and TRBJ1-6, the complete variable domain reads EPEVTQTPSHQVTQMGQEVILRCVPISNHLYFYWYRQILGQKVEFLVSFYNNEISEKSEIFDDQFSVERPDGSNFTLKIRSTKLEDSAMYFCASVVRDSYNSPLHFGNGTRLTVT.

The chain employs TRBV11-3 and TRBJ2-2, with no clear D. Germline-derived CDR1 and CDR2 are SGHNT and YENEEA. Trimming cost V 5 bases and J 4 bases, with 14 bases left between them. The CDR3 extends over 15 amino acids. The CDR3 sequence is CASSLLGPGTGELFF. DNA for the CDR3: TGTGCCAGCAGCCTCCTAGGGCCCGGCACCGGGGAGCTGTTTTTT.

The rearrangement joins TRBV11-2 to TRBJ2-3, with TRBD2 matching over 8 bases. The CDR3 is 13 amino acids. Trimming cost V 5 bases and J 4 bases; bases outside gene matches: 2. The germline V gene encodes CDR1 SGHAT and CDR2 FQNNGV. The CDR3 DNA reads TGTGCCAGCAGCGCGGGGGGCGCAGATACGCAGTATTTT. This codes for CASSAGGADTQYF.

V is TRBV7-2 and J is TRBJ2-7, with D perhaps TRBD1 or TRBD2 (5 bases each). The length of the CDR3 is 15 residues. Germline V CDR1 and CDR2: SGHTA, FQGNSA. V lost 5 bases to trimming and J lost 4 bases, with 18 bases between them. CDR3 region: CASSATGSKGYEQYF. CDR3 in DNA: TGTGCCAGCAGCGCGACGGGGTCTAAGGGGTACGAGCAGTACTTC.

The V call is TRBV29-1, the J call TRBJ1-1; no definite D call. Germline V lookup: CDR1 SQVTM, CDR2 ANQGSEA. V was cut by 3 bases and J by 0 bases, with 11 bases left in between. CDR3 length: 14 residues. The CDR3 here is CSVEVRGMNTEAFF. CDR3 nucleotides: TGCAGCGTTGAGGTTCGCGGTATGAACACTGAAGCTTTCTTT.

The chain combines TRBV6-5 with TRBJ1-5; 7 bases line up with TRBD1. Germline trimming cut 6 bases from V and 9 bases from J; bases unmatched to any gene: 11. The germline V gene has CDR1 MNHEY and CDR2 SVGAGI. This CDR3 region has 14 residues. Written as DNA, the CDR3 is TGTGCCAGCAGGCGACAGGGCACAGGGAGGCCCCAGCATTTT. This codes for CASRRQGTGRPQHF.

This clone was seen a single time. The same CDR3 can be traced to other DNA sequences in this sample. The chain recombines TRBV27 with TRBJ1-1; TRBD1 is a possible D gene (5 bases). The germline CDR1 and CDR2 sequences are MNHEY and SMNVEV (reference sequence). The CDR3 has 12 residues. The V end lost 4 bases, the J end lost 5 bases, and 8 bases lay between the germline ends. For the CDR3, the DNA is TGTGCCAGCAGTTCTGCAGGGACTGAAGCTTTCTTT. Amino acids: CASSSAGTEAFF.

This sequence joins TRBV29-1 and TRBJ1-2, with TRBD1 matching over 7 bases. This CDR3 has 14 amino acids. From germline, CDR1 is SQVTM and CDR2 ANQGSEA. Losses at the gene ends were 0 bases for V and 8 bases for J; bases not matched to a gene: 9. In DNA, the CDR3 is TGCAGCGTTGAAGATCGAGGGGGCTCGGGAGGCTACACCTTC. This codes for CSVEDRGGSGGYTF. The full variable domain, rest sourced from reference TRBV29-1 and TRBJ1-2, is SAVISQKPSRDICQRGTSLTIQCQVDSQVTMMFWYRQQPGQSLTLIATANQGSEATYESGFVIDKFPISRPNLTFSTLTVSNMSPEDSSIYLCSVEDRGGSGGYTFGSGTRLTVV.

The rearrangement links TRBV4-2 to TRBJ2-3; no reliable D call. There are 12 residues in the CDR3. Germline CDR1 reads LGHNA; CDR2 reads YNFKEQ. V was cut by 3 bases and J by 0 bases, with 1 base left in between. The CDR3 coding sequence is TGTGCCAGCAGCCACAGCACAGATACGCAGTATTTT. As protein: CASSHSTDTQYF.

The chain has TRBV19 and TRBJ2-1; D may be TRBD1 or TRBD2 (6 bases each). Germline CDR1 LNHDA, CDR2 SQIVND (reference sequence). This CDR3 has 13 amino acids. V was cut by 6 bases and J by 3 bases, with 9 bases left in between. The DNA for the CDR3 is TGTGCCAGTAGACGGGGGCTCTACAATGAGCAGTTCTTC. Its protein product is CASRRGLYNEQFF.

The chain has TRBV4-2 and TRBJ2-5; either TRBD1 or TRBD2 may supply D (6 bases each). V was clipped by 0 bases and J by 4 bases, with 15 bases between them. The CDR3 length is 16 residues. Germline CDR1 is LGHNA and CDR2 is YNFKEQ. CDR3 bases: TGTGCCAGCAGCCAAGAGGGGGGCGGGGTGCGAGAGACCCAGTACTTC. Amino acid sequence: CASSQEGGGVRETQYF.

The CDR3 region is CASSALPGPGPYEQYF. DNA of the CDR3: TGTGCCAGCAGTGCCCTACCCGGGCCGGGGCCTTACGAGCAGTACTTC. The V gene is TRBV6-1, the J gene TRBJ2-7; either TRBD1 or TRBD2 may fit D (5 bases each). The CDR3 is 16 amino acids. CDR1 and CDR2 from the germline V gene are MNHNS and SASEGT. With 4 bases removed from V and 4 bases from J, the gap between germline ends came to 20 bases.